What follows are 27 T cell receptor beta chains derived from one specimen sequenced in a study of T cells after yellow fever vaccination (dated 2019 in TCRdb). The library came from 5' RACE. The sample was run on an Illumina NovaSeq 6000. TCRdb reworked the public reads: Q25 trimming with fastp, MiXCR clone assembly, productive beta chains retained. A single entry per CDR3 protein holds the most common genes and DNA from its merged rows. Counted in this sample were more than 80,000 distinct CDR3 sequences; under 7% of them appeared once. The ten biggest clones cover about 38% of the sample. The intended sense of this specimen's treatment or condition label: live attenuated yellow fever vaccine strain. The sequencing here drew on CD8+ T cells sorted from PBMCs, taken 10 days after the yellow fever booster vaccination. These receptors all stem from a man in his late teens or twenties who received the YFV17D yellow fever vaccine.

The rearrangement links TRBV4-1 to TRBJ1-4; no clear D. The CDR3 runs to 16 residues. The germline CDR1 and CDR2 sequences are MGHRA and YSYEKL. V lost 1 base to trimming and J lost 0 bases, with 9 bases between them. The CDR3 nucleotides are TGCGCCAGCAGCCAAGGGGCCGAAGCAACTAATGAAAAACTGTTTTTT. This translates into CASSQGAEATNEKLFF.

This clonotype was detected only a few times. CDR3 sequence: CASSSPRRGPNGAFF. The CDR3 DNA reads TGTGCCAGCAGCTCTCCGCGGAGGGGGCCTAATGGAGCTTTCTTT. V gene TRBV6-5 combines with J gene TRBJ1-1; 7 bases line up with TRBD1. Unmatched junction bases numbered 17, after V lost 6 bases and J lost 10 bases. CDR1 and CDR2 (germline): MNHEY, SVGAGI. The CDR3 spans 15 residues.

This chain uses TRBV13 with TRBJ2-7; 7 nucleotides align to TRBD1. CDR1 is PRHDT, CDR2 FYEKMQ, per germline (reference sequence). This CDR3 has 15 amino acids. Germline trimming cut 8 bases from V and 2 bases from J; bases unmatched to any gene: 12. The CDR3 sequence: CASGPGLTGAYEQYF. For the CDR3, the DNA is TGTGCCAGCGGGCCGGGTTTAACAGGGGCCTACGAGCAGTACTTC.

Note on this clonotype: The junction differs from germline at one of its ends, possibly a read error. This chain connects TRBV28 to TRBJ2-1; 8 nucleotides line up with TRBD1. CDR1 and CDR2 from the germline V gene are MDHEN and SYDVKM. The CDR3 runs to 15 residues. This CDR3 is CASRRTGSPLNQQFF. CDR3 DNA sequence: TGTGCCAGCAGGAGGACAGGGTCCCCCCTCAATCAGCAGTTCTTC.

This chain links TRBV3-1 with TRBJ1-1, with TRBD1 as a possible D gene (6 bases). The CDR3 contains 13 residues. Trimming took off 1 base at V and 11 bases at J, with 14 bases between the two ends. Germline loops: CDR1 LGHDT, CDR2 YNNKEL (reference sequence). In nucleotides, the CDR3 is TGTGCCAGCAGCCAAGGGCATACAGGGATCGCTTTCTTT. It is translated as CASSQGHTGIAFF.

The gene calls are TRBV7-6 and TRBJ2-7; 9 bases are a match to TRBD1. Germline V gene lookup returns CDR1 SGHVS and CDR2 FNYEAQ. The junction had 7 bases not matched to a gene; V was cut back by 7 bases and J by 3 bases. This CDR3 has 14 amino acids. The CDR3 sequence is CASTPGGQGYEQYF. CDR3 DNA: TGTGCCAGCACCCCTGGGGGACAGGGCTACGAGCAGTACTTC.

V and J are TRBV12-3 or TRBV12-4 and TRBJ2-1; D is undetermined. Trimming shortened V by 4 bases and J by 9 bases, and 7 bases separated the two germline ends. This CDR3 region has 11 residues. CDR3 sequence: CASSSGPEQFF. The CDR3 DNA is TGTGCCAGCAGTTCGGGTCCTGAGCAGTTCTTC.

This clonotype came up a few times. The CDR3 protein is CSAFGQRYNSPLHF. CDR3 DNA sequence: TGCAGTGCTTTCGGACAGAGGTATAATTCACCCCTCCACTTT. The chain employs TRBV20-1 and TRBJ1-6, with a tentative D call TRBD1 (6 bases). CDR1 DFQATT and CDR2 SNEGSKA come from the germline V gene (reference sequence). V was cut by 5 bases and J by 4 bases, with 12 bases left in between. This CDR3 has 14 residues.

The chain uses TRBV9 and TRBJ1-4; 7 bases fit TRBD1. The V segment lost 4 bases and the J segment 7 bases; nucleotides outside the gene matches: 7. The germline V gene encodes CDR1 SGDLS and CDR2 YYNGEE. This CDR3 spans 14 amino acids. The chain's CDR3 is CASSPSRTGEKLFF. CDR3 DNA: TGTGCCAGCAGCCCAAGCAGGACAGGTGAAAAACTGTTTTTT.

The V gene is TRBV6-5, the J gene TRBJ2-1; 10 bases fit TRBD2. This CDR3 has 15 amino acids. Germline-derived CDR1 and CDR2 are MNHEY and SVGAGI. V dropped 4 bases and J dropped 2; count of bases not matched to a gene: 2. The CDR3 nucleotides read TGTGCCAGCAGTTCTAGCGGGGGTCCCTACAATGAGCAGTTCTTC. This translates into CASSSSGGPYNEQFF.

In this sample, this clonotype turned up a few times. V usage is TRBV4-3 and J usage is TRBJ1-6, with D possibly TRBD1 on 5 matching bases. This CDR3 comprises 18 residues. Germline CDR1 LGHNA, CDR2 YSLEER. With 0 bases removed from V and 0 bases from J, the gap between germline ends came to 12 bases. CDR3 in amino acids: CASSQESAGGSYNSPLHF. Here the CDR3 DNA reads TGCGCCAGCAGCCAAGAATCGGCCGGGGGCTCCTATAATTCACCCCTCCACTTT.

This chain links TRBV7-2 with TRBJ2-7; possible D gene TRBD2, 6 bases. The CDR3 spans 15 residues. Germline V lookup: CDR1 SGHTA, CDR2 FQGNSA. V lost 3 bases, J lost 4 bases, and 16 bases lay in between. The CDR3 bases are TGTGCCAGCAGCTTGAGCCCGACGGGAGCATACGAGCAGTACTTC. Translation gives CASSLSPTGAYEQYF.

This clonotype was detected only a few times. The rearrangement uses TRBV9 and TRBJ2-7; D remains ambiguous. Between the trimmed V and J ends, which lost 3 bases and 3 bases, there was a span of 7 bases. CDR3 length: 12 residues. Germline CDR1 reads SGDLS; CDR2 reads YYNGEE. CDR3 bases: TGTGCCAGCAGCGGAGGAAACTACGAGCAGTACTTC. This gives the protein CASSGGNYEQYF.

CDR3 DNA: TGCGCCAGCAGCCAAGTTACGGCGAACACCGGGGAGCTGTTTTTT. The encoded protein is CASSQVTANTGELFF. The chain carries TRBV4-3 and TRBJ2-2; D is undetermined. V was trimmed by 1 base and J by 0 bases, leaving 6 bases between them. CDR3 size: 15 residues. Germline V lookup: CDR1 LGHNA, CDR2 YSLEER.

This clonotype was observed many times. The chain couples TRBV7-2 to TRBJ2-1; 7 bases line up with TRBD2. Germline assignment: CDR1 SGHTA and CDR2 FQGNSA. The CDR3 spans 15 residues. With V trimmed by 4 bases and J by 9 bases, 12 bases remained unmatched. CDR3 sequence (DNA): TGTGCCAGCAGCTCCTCCCGGCGGGGGAGTAGTGAGCAGTTCTTC. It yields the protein CASSSSRRGSSEQFF.

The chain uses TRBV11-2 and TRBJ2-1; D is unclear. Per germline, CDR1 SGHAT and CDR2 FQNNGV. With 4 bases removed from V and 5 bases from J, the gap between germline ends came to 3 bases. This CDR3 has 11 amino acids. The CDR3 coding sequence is TGTGCCAGCAGCTACAACAATGAGCAGTTCTTC. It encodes CASSYNNEQFF.

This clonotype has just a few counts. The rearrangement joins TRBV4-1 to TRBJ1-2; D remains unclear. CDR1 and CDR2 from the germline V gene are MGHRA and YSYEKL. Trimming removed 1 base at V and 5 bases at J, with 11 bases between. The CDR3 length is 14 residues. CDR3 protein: CASSQVKGGYGYTF. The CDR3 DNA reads TGCGCCAGCAGCCAAGTGAAGGGCGGGTATGGCTACACCTTC.

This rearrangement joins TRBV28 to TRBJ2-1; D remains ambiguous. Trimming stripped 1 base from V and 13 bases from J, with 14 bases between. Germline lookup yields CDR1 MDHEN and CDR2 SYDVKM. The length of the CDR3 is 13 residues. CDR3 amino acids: CASSLSLPPLQFF. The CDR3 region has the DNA TGTGCCAGCAGTTTATCATTGCCTCCCCTACAGTTCTTC.

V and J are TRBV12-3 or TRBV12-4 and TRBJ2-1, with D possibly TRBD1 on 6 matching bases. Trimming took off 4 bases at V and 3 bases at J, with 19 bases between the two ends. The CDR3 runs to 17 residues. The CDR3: CASSSDSFSLNYNEQFF. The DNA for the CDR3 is TGTGCCAGCAGTTCGGACAGCTTCTCCCTCAACTACAATGAGCAGTTCTTC.

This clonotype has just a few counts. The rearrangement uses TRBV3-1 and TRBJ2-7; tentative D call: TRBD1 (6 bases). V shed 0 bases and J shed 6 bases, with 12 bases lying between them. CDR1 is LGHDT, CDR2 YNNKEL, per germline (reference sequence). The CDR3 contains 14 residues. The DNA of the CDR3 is TGTGCCAGCAGCCAAGAGACAGGTTCGGGCGAGCAGTACTTC. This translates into CASSQETGSGEQYF.

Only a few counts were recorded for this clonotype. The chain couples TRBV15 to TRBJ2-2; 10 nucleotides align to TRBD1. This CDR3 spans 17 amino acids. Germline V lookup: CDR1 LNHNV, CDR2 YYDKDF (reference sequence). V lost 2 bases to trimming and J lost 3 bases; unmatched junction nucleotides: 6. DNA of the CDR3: TGTGCCACCAGCAGAAATCCCGGGACAGGGGACACCGGGGAGCTGTTTTTT. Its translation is CATSRNPGTGDTGELFF.

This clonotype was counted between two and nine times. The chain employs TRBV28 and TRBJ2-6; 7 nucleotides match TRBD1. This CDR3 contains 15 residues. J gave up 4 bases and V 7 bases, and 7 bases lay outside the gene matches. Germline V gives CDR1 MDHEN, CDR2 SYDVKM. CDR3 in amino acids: CASTLTGTGANVLTF. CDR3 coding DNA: TGTGCCAGCACCCTGACAGGGACCGGGGCCAACGTCCTGACTTTC.

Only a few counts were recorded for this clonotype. The CDR3 nucleotides are TGTGCCAGCAGTTTAATCGGTGCGGGCTACGAGCAGTACTTC. The encoded protein is CASSLIGAGYEQYF. The rearrangement links TRBV12-3 or TRBV12-4 to TRBJ2-7; a weak D match, TRBD2 (5 bases). The V end lost 2 bases, the J end lost 3 bases, and 11 bases lay between the germline ends. The length of the CDR3 is 14 residues.

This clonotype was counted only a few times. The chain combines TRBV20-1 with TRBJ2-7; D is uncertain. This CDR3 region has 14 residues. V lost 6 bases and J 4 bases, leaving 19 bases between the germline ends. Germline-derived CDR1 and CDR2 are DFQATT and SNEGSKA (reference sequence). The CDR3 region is CSADILDGLYEQYV. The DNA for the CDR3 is TGCAGTGCGGATATATTGGACGGATTATACGAGCAGTACGTC.

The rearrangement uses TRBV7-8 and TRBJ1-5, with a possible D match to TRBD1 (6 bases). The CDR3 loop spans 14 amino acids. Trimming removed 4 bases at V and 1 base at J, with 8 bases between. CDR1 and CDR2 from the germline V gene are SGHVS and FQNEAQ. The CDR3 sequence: CASSYRVSNQPQHF. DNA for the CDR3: TGTGCCAGCAGCTACAGGGTCAGCAATCAGCCCCAGCATTTT.

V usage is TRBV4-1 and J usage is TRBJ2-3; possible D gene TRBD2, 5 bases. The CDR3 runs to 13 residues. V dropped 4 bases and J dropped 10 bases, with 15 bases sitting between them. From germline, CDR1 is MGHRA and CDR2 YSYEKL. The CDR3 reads CASSRSAREAQYF. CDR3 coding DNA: TGCGCCAGCAGCCGTAGCGCCCGAGAGGCGCAGTATTTT.

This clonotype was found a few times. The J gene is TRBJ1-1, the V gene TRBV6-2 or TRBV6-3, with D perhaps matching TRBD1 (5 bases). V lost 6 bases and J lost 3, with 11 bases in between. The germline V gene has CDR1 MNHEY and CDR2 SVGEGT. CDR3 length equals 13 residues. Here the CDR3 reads CASRWGADTEAFF. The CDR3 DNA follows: TGTGCCAGCAGGTGGGGCGCCGACACTGAAGCTTTCTTT.